Listed below are T cell receptor beta chains from one sample, sequenced in a study of T cell responses to AZD1222 COVID-19 vaccine. The method was immunoSEQ multiplex PCR; TCRdb's version includes in-frame clones alone and lacks a portion of them. Among about 170,000 clones, 80% to 95% were seen once, and the ten largest hold around 1.6%. The input for sequencing was peripheral blood, taken on day 0 of AZD1222 vaccination. The origin of the receptors is an adult in good health. Both conserved end residues are part of each CDR3. D genes are given only for firm matches. The size field is filled for only some rows; it gives once, few, many or a size class.

clone size: NA; V gene: TRBV7-8; D gene: NA; J gene: TRBJ2-2; CDR3 protein: CASSKVSYRAIGELFF; CDR3 DNA: TGTGCCAGCAGCAAAGTCTCATACAGGGCGATCGGGGAGCTGTTTTTT
clone size: NA; V gene: TRBV28; D gene: NA; J gene: TRBJ1-5; CDR3 protein: CASSDPWPQHF; CDR3 DNA: TGTGCCAGCAGCGATCCCTGGCCCCAGCATTTT
clone size: many; V gene: TRBV5-4; D gene: NA; J gene: TRBJ1-6; CDR3 protein: CASSLAGQTNSPLHF; CDR3 DNA: TGTGCCAGCAGCTTGGCCGGTCAGACTAATTCACCCCTCCACTTT
clone size: NA; V gene: TRBV24-1; D gene: TRBD1; J gene: TRBJ1-2; CDR3 protein: CATSDSRTGGGYTF; CDR3 DNA: TGTGCCACCAGTGATTCGAGGACAGGCGGAGGCTACACCTTC
clone size: once; V gene: TRBV30; D gene: NA; J gene: TRBJ1-1; CDR3 protein: CAWSVGTMNTEAFF; CDR3 DNA: TGTGCCTGGAGTGTCGGCACCATGAACACTGAAGCTTTCTTT
clone size: few; V gene: TRBV11-2; D gene: TRBD1; J gene: TRBJ2-1; CDR3 protein: CASSSPGTGRGIYNEQFF; CDR3 DNA: TGTGCCAGCAGCTCTCCCGGGACAGGGCGCGGGATTTACAATGAGCAGTTCTTC
clone size: NA; V gene: TRBV30; D gene: NA; J gene: TRBJ2-1; CDR3 protein: CAWSLTPREQFF; CDR3 DNA: TGTGCCTGGAGTCTGACCCCGCGGGAGCAGTTCTTC
clone size: NA; V gene: TRBV11-2; D gene: NA; J gene: TRBJ1-2; CDR3 protein: CASSPGVRAAYGYTF; CDR3 DNA: TGTGCCAGCAGCCCCGGTGTGCGGGCGGCCTATGGCTACACCTTC
clone size: few; V gene: TRBV3-1/TRBV3-2; D gene: TRBD1; J gene: TRBJ2-7; CDR3 protein: CASSHRGLKTYEQYF; CDR3 DNA: TGTGCCAGCAGTCACAGGGGCCTAAAGACCTACGAGCAGTACTTC
clone size: few; V gene: TRBV27; D gene: TRBD1; J gene: TRBJ2-2; CDR3 protein: CASSPNRGNTGELFF; CDR3 DNA: TGTGCCAGCAGTCCCAACAGGGGCAACACCGGGGAGCTGTTTTTT
clone size: NA; V gene: TRBV9; D gene: NA; J gene: TRBJ1-1; CDR3 protein: CASSPRGGAGSEAFF; CDR3 DNA: TGTGCCAGCAGCCCCCGGGGGGGCGCGGGATCTGAAGCTTTCTTT
clone size: NA; V gene: TRBV11-2; D gene: NA; J gene: TRBJ1-3; CDR3 protein: CASSLEVSGNTIYF; CDR3 DNA: TGTGCCAGCAGCTTGGAGGTTTCTGGAAACACCATATATTTT
clone size: NA; V gene: TRBV12-5; D gene: TRBD1; J gene: TRBJ1-1; CDR3 protein: CASGPRRGDTEAFF; CDR3 DNA: TGTGCTAGTGGTCCCCGCAGGGGGGACACTGAAGCTTTCTTT
clone size: few; V gene: TRBV10-3; D gene: TRBD1; J gene: TRBJ1-1; CDR3 protein: CAISSRGQGVSGTEAFF; CDR3 DNA: TGTGCCATCAGCTCGCGCGGACAGGGAGTAAGCGGCACTGAAGCTTTCTTT
clone size: NA; V gene: TRBV3-1/TRBV3-2; D gene: TRBD2; J gene: TRBJ2-3; CDR3 protein: CASSLQERGGLSGSTDTQYF; CDR3 DNA: TGTGCCAGCAGCCTTCAGGAACGGGGGGGCCTTAGTGGGAGCACAGATACGCAGTATTTT